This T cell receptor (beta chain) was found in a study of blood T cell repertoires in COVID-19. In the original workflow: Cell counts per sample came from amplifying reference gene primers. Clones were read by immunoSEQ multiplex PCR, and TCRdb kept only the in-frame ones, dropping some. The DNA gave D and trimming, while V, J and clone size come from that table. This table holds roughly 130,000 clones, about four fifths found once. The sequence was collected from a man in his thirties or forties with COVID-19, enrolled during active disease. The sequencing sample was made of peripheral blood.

The CDR3 spells CASSLDRRGSSSYNEQFF. The CDR3 coding sequence is TGTGCCAGCAGCTTAGATCGTAGGGGGAGCAGCTCCTACAATGAGCAGTTCTTC. This chain joins TRBV11-3 and TRBJ2-1; D perhaps matches TRBD1 (6 bases). V shed 0 bases and J shed 0 bases, with 15 bases lying between them. The CDR3 covers 18 residues. CDR1 and CDR2 (germline): SGHNT, YENEEA.